These T cell receptor beta chains were read from a single sample in a study of shared clonotypes between healthy human individuals. The method was immunoSEQ multiplex PCR; TCRdb's version includes in-frame clones alone and lacks a portion of them. This table holds roughly 2.2 million clones, around 92% found once. The material sequenced was naive CD4+ T cells from PBMCs. Receptor source: a man younger than 35 in good health. Some clones in this sample may be carry-over from other donors' samples. The CDR3 runs from the conserved cysteine through the conserved F or W. Fields, in order: J gene, V gene, D gene, clone size, CDR3 DNA, CDR3 protein. The D gene is left open where the match is weak. Clone size is stated in some rows and not others, as once, few, many or a class when expanded.

j_call: TRBJ2-5
v_call: TRBV6-1
d_call: TRBD2
clone_size: NA
cdr3_nt: TGTGCCAGCAGCGGTGGGACTAGTGGCAAAGGGACCCAGTACTTC
cdr3_aa: CASSGGTSGKGTQYF

j_call: TRBJ2-7
v_call: TRBV5-1
d_call: TRBD1
clone_size: NA
cdr3_nt: TGCGCCAGCAGCTTAATGGGACAGTCTTTATACGAGCAGTACTTC
cdr3_aa: CASSLMGQSLYEQYF

j_call: TRBJ2-3
v_call: TRBV5-4
d_call: NA
clone_size: NA
cdr3_nt: TGTGCCAGCAGCCCGGACAGTTCCCTATCCCGCACAGATACGCAGTATTTT
cdr3_aa: CASSPDSSLSRTDTQYF

j_call: TRBJ2-2
v_call: TRBV5-4
d_call: NA
clone_size: once
cdr3_nt: TGTGCCAGCAGCCGGAGCATAGCGGCGAACACCGGGGAGCTGTTTTTT
cdr3_aa: CASSRSIAANTGELFF

j_call: TRBJ1-3
v_call: TRBV5-1
d_call: NA
clone_size: NA
cdr3_nt: TGCGCCAGCAGCTTGTTGGCAGGGGTCCACTCTGGAAACACCATATATTTT
cdr3_aa: CASSLLAGVHSGNTIYF

j_call: TRBJ2-3
v_call: TRBV15
d_call: NA
clone_size: NA
cdr3_nt: TGTGCCACCAGCAGAGTTAAGACGGATACGCAGTATTTT
cdr3_aa: CATSRVKTDTQYF

j_call: TRBJ1-6
v_call: TRBV19
d_call: TRBD1
clone_size: NA
cdr3_nt: TGTGCCAGTAGTTCATCCTGGCCGGGACAGGCGAATAATTCACCCCTCCACTTT
cdr3_aa: CASSSSWPGQANNSPLHF

j_call: TRBJ1-6
v_call: TRBV18
d_call: TRBD1
clone_size: NA
cdr3_nt: TGTGCCAGCTCACCCACGGGACAGAATAATTCACCCCTCCACTTT
cdr3_aa: CASSPTGQNNSPLHF

j_call: TRBJ1-4
v_call: TRBV7-8
d_call: NA
clone_size: NA
cdr3_nt: TGTGCCAGCAGCTTAGCGCGGAGGGAAGGGCTGTTTTTT
cdr3_aa: CASSLARREGLFF

j_call: TRBJ1-3
v_call: TRBV7-6
d_call: NA
clone_size: NA
cdr3_nt: TGTGCCAGCAGCAAGACATCGACCGGGATCTCTGGAAACACCATATATTTT
cdr3_aa: CASSKTSTGISGNTIYF

j_call: TRBJ2-7
v_call: TRBV6-1
d_call: TRBD1
clone_size: NA
cdr3_nt: TGTGCCAGCAGCGTAGGGACAGGGAAAGCCTACGAGCAGTACTTC
cdr3_aa: CASSVGTGKAYEQYF

j_call: TRBJ2-3
v_call: TRBV5-4
d_call: NA
clone_size: NA
cdr3_nt: TGTGCCAGCAGCTCCCCCGGGGTTAGCACAGATACGCAGTATTTT
cdr3_aa: CASSSPGVSTDTQYF

j_call: TRBJ1-2
v_call: TRBV7-2
d_call: NA
clone_size: NA
cdr3_nt: TGTGCCAGCAGCCCCACAGGGAAAGCTAACTATGGCTACACCTTC
cdr3_aa: CASSPTGKANYGYTF

j_call: TRBJ2-7
v_call: TRBV6-5
d_call: TRBD1
clone_size: NA
cdr3_nt: TGTGCCAGCAGTTACCGGACAGGACCCTACGAGCAGTACTTC
cdr3_aa: CASSYRTGPYEQYF

j_call: TRBJ2-1
v_call: TRBV20-1
d_call: NA
clone_size: NA
cdr3_nt: TGCAGTGCTAGGGCCCCCAATGAGCAGTTCTTC
cdr3_aa: CSARAPNEQFF

j_call: TRBJ2-7
v_call: TRBV6-6
d_call: NA
clone_size: NA
cdr3_nt: TGTGCCAGCAGACCGGGACTCCCAAGCTCCTACGAGCAGTACTTC
cdr3_aa: CASRPGLPSSYEQYF

j_call: TRBJ2-1
v_call: TRBV28
d_call: TRBD1
clone_size: NA
cdr3_nt: TGTGCCAGCAGTCTAGAGACAGGGATTGTGCAGTTCTTC
cdr3_aa: CASSLETGIVQFF

j_call: TRBJ2-5
v_call: TRBV9
d_call: NA
clone_size: NA
cdr3_nt: TGTGCCAGCAGCGCCCGCCCGGGGGCAGAGACCCAGTACTTC
cdr3_aa: CASSARPGAETQYF

j_call: TRBJ1-2
v_call: TRBV25-1
d_call: TRBD1
clone_size: NA
cdr3_nt: TGTGCCAGCAGTGGCGCCGGGACAGGGAACCTAAACTATGGCTACACCTTC
cdr3_aa: CASSGAGTGNLNYGYTF

j_call: TRBJ2-7
v_call: TRBV27
d_call: NA
clone_size: NA
cdr3_nt: TGTGCCAGCAGTCATACAGGGCTCGAGCAGTACTTC
cdr3_aa: CASSHTGLEQYF

j_call: TRBJ1-2
v_call: TRBV28
d_call: NA
clone_size: NA
cdr3_nt: TGTGCCAGCAGTTCAGTAGGACGGAACTATGGCTACACCTTC
cdr3_aa: CASSSVGRNYGYTF

j_call: TRBJ2-1
v_call: TRBV4-1
d_call: NA
clone_size: NA
cdr3_nt: TGCGCCAGCAGCCTGGGGGCTAGCAATGAGCAGTTCTTC
cdr3_aa: CASSLGASNEQFF

j_call: TRBJ2-1
v_call: TRBV5-6
d_call: TRBD2
clone_size: NA
cdr3_nt: TGTGCCAGCAGCTTGGCCGAGAGCGGGAGAATCTCCTACAATGAGCAGTTCTTC
cdr3_aa: CASSLAESGRISYNEQFF

j_call: TRBJ2-7
v_call: TRBV27
d_call: NA
clone_size: NA
cdr3_nt: TGTGCCAGCAGCTGGACTGGTGTTAGCGGTTCCTACGAGCAGTACTTC
cdr3_aa: CASSWTGVSGSYEQYF

j_call: TRBJ2-1
v_call: TRBV2
d_call: TRBD1
clone_size: NA
cdr3_nt: TGTGCCAGCAGTACCGGGACAGGTACAAATGAGCAGTTCTTC
cdr3_aa: CASSTGTGTNEQFF

j_call: TRBJ1-4
v_call: TRBV28
d_call: NA
clone_size: NA
cdr3_nt: TGTGCCAGCAGTTGGGGGATTTGGGAAAAACTGTTTTTT
cdr3_aa: CASSWGIWEKLFF

j_call: TRBJ2-7
v_call: TRBV29-1
d_call: TRBD2
clone_size: NA
cdr3_nt: TGCAGCGTCCAAAGGGCTAGCGGGAGGCCATGGGCTCCCTACGAGCAGTACTTC
cdr3_aa: CSVQRASGRPWAPYEQYF

j_call: TRBJ1-2
v_call: TRBV6-1
d_call: NA
clone_size: NA
cdr3_nt: TGTGCCAGCAGTGAAGCTGGCAGGGGCTATACCATGGGTTATGGCTACACCTTC
cdr3_aa: CASSEAGRGYTMGYGYTF

j_call: TRBJ2-1
v_call: TRBV11-1
d_call: TRBD2
clone_size: NA
cdr3_nt: TGTGCCAGCAGAATCACCGGGGGGAGCGAGCAGTTCTTC
cdr3_aa: CASRITGGSEQFF

j_call: TRBJ2-1
v_call: TRBV5-1
d_call: NA
clone_size: NA
cdr3_nt: TGCGCCAGCAGCATCCCGAGCGGGGACAACAATGAGCAGTTCTTC
cdr3_aa: CASSIPSGDNNEQFF

j_call: TRBJ2-1
v_call: TRBV6-1
d_call: NA
clone_size: NA
cdr3_nt: TGTGCCAGCAGTGAACGGGATGGGAGCTCCTACAATGAGCAGTTCTTC
cdr3_aa: CASSERDGSSYNEQFF

j_call: TRBJ2-7
v_call: TRBV30
d_call: NA
clone_size: NA
cdr3_nt: TGTGCCTGGAGTGCCCCCTCTCCCTACGAGCAGTACTTC
cdr3_aa: CAWSAPSPYEQYF

j_call: TRBJ1-2
v_call: TRBV2
d_call: NA
clone_size: NA
cdr3_nt: TGTGCCAGCAGCCCCCTCCTCCGGGCCGCAAACTATGGCTACACCTTC
cdr3_aa: CASSPLLRAANYGYTF

j_call: TRBJ2-1
v_call: TRBV12-5
d_call: NA
clone_size: once
cdr3_nt: TGTGCTAGTGGTTTAGGAGGGGTATCCTACAATGAGCAGTTCTTC
cdr3_aa: CASGLGGVSYNEQFF

j_call: TRBJ1-1
v_call: TRBV5-1
d_call: NA
clone_size: once
cdr3_nt: TGCGCCAGCAGCTCGGGTCGGGGAGGGAACACTGAAGCTTTCTTT
cdr3_aa: CASSSGRGGNTEAFF